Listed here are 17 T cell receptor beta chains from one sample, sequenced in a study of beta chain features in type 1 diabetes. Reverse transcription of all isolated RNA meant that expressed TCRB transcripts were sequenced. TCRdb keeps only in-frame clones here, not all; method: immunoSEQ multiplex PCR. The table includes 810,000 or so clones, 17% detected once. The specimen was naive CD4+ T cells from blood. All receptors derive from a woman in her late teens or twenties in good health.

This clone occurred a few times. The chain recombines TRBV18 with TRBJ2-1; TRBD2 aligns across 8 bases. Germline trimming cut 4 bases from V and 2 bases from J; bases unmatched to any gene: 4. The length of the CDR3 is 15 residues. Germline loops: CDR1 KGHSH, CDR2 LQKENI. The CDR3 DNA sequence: TGTGCCAGCTCACTAAGCGGGGGAGCCTACAATGAGCAGTTCTTC. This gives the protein CASSLSGGAYNEQFF.

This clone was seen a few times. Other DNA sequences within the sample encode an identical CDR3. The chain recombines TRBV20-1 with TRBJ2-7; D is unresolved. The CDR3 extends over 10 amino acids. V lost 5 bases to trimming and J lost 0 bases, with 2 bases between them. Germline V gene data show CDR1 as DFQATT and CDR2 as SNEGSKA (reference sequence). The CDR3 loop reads CSASSYEQYF. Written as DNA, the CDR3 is TGCAGTGCTTCCTCCTACGAGCAGTACTTC.

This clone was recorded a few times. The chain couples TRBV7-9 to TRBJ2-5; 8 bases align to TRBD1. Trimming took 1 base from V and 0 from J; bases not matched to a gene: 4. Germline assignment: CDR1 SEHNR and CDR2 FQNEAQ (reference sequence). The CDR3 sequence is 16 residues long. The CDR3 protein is CASSLGQGSHQETQYF. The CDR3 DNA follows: TGTGCCAGCAGCTTAGGACAGGGGAGCCACCAAGAGACCCAGTACTTC.

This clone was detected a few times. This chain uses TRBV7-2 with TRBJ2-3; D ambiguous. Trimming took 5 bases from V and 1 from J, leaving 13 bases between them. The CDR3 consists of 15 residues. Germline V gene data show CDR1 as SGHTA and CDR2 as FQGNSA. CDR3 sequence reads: CASSPVVFGTDTQYF. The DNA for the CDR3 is TGTGCCAGCAGCCCTGTAGTTTTTGGCACAGATACGCAGTATTTT.

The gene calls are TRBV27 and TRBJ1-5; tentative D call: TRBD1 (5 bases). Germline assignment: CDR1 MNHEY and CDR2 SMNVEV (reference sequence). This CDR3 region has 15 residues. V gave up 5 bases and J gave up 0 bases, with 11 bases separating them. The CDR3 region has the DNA TGTGCCAGCAGTGAGGGACCGTATAGCAATCAGCCCCAGCATTTT. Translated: CASSEGPYSNQPQHF.

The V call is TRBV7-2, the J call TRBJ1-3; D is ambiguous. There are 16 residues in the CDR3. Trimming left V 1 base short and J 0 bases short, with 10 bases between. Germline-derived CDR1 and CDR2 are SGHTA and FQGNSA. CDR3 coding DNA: TGTGCCAGCAGCTTAGGATCGGGTTACTCTGGAAACACCATATATTTT. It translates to CASSLGSGYSGNTIYF.

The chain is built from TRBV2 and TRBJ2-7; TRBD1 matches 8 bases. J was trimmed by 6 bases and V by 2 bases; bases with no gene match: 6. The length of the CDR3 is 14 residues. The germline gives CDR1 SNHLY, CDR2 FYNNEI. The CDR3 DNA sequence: TGTGCCAGCAGTGAATACGGCAGGGGGCGCGAGCAGTACTTC. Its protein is CASSEYGRGREQYF.

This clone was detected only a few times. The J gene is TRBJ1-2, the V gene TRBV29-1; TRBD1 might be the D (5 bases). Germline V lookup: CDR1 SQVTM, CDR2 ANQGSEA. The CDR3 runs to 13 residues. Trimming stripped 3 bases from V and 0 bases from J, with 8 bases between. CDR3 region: CSVDPGTNYGYTF. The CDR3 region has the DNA TGCAGCGTTGATCCAGGGACTAACTATGGCTACACCTTC. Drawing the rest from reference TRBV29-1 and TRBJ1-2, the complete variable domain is SAVISQKPSRDICQRGTSLTIQCQVDSQVTMMFWYRQQPGQSLTLIATANQGSEATYESGFVIDKFPISRPNLTFSTLTVSNMSPEDSSIYLCSVDPGTNYGYTFGSGTRLTVV.

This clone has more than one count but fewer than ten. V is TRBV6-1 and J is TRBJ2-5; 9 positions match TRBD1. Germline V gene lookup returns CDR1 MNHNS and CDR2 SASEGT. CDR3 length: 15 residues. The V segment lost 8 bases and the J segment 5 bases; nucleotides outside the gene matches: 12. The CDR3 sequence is CASGGQGETEETQYF. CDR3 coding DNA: TGTGCCAGCGGGGGACAGGGAGAAACGGAGGAGACCCAGTACTTC.

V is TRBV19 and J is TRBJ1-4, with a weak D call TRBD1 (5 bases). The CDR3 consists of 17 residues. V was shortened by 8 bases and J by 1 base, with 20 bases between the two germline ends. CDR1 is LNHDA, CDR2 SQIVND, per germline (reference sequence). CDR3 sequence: CASGFQWRQGTNEKLFF. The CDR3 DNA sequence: TGTGCCAGTGGATTCCAGTGGCGGCAGGGAACTAATGAAAAACTGTTTTTT.

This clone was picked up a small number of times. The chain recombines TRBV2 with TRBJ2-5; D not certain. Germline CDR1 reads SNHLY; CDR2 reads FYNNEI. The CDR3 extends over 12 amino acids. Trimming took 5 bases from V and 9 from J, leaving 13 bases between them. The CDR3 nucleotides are TGTGCCAGCAGTAGTCAAGAGACGGCCCAGTACTTC. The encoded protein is CASSSQETAQYF. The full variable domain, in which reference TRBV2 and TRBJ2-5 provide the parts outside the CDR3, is EPEVTQTPSHQVTQMGQEVILRCVPISNHLYFYWYRQILGQKVEFLVSFYNNEISEKSEIFDDQFSVERPDGSNFTLKIRSTKLEDSAMYFCASSSQETAQYFGPGTRLLVL.

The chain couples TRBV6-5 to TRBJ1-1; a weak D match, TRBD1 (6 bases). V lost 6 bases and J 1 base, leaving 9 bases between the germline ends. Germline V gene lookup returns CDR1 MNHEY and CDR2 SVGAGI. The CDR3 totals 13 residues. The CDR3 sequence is CASRTTGNTEAFF. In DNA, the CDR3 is TGTGCCAGCAGAACGACAGGGAACACTGAAGCTTTCTTT.

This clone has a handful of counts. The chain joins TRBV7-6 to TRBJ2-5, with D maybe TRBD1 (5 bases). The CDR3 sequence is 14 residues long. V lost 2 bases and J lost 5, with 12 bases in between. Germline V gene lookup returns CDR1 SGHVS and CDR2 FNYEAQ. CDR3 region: CASSLRGVGETQYF. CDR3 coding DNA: TGTGCCAGCAGCTTAAGGGGTGTGGGGGAGACCCAGTACTTC.

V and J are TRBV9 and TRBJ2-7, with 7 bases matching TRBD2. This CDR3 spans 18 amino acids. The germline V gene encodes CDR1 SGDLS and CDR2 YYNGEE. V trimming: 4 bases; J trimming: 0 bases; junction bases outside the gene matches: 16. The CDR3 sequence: CASSPRSRGGAVSYEQYF. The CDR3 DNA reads TGTGCCAGCAGCCCACGGTCTAGGGGAGGGGCCGTCTCCTACGAGCAGTACTTC.

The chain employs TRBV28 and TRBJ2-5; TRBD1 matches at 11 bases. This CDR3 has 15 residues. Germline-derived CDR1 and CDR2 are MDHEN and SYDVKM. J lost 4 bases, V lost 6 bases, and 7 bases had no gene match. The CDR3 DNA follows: TGTGCCAGCAGGAGGGGCGGGACAGGGGGAGAGACCCAGTACTTC. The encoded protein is CASRRGGTGGETQYF.

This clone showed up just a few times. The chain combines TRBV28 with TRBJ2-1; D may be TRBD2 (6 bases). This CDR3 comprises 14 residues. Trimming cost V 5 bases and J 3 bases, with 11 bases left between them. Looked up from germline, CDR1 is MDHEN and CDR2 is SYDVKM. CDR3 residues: CASSRGGNYNEQFF. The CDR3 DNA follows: TGTGCCAGCAGTCGGGGAGGAAACTACAATGAGCAGTTCTTC.

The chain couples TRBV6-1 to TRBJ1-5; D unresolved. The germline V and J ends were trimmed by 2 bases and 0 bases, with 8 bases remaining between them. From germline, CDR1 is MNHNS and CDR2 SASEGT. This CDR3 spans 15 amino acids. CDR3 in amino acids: CASSERGISNQPQHF. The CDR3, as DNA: TGTGCCAGCAGTGAACGGGGAATTAGCAATCAGCCCCAGCATTTT.